Presented here are 6 T cell receptor beta chains from one specimen sequenced in a study of beta chain features in type 1 diabetes. Expressed TCRB transcripts were sequenced because the isolated RNA had all been reverse transcribed beforehand. Sequenced by immunoSEQ multiplex PCR; TCRdb stores in-frame clones only, minus some. Counted here are hundreds of thousands of clones, around 15% occurring once; the ten biggest clones make up roughly 6.7%. The sample was central memory CD4+ T cells from blood. All receptors come from a man in his thirties or forties in good health.

This chain uses TRBV27 with TRBJ2-1; 12 bases line up with TRBD2. J was trimmed by 4 bases and V by 7 bases; bases with no gene match: 8. Germline-derived CDR1 and CDR2 are MNHEY and SMNVEV (reference sequence). This CDR3 contains 16 residues. The CDR3 is CASTKRGLAGYNEQFF. In nucleotides, the CDR3 is TGTGCCAGCACCAAAAGGGGACTAGCGGGTTACAATGAGCAGTTCTTC.

This clone was seen a few times. This rearrangement joins TRBV11-2 to TRBJ2-7, with D possibly being TRBD2 (6 bases). The CDR3 contains 17 residues. The germline V gene encodes CDR1 SGHAT and CDR2 FQNNGV. V was cut by 1 base and J by 8 bases, with 24 bases left in between. The CDR3 loop reads CASSLGGDSLAYVQQYF. DNA of the CDR3: TGTGCCAGCAGCTTAGGCGGGGATTCCTTAGCCTACGTCCAGCAGTACTTC.

This clone was counted a few times. The rearrangement joins TRBV4-1 to TRBJ1-2, with D possibly being TRBD1 (6 bases). The germline V gene encodes CDR1 MGHRA and CDR2 YSYEKL. Trimming removed 0 bases at V and 5 bases at J, with 19 bases between. The CDR3 consists of 17 residues. The CDR3 coding sequence is TGCGCCAGCAGCCAAGATAAAGTGGTTACAGGGCGATATGGCTACACCTTC. It encodes CASSQDKVVTGRYGYTF.

The sample holds a few counts of this clone. The rearrangement joins TRBV13 to TRBJ2-5; TRBD1 matches at 7 bases. CDR1 is PRHDT, CDR2 FYEKMQ, per germline (reference sequence). The CDR3 is 16 amino acids. Losses at the gene ends were 0 bases for V and 0 bases for J; bases not matched to a gene: 4. The CDR3 region is CASSLGRGQYQETQYF. The DNA for the CDR3 is TGTGCCAGCAGCTTAGGAAGGGGGCAATACCAAGAGACCCAGTACTTC.

This clone was recorded at least ten times. The V call is TRBV6-6, the J call TRBJ1-1; D not certain. This CDR3 is 11 amino acids long. Trimming cost V 6 bases and J 5 bases, with 7 bases left between them. CDR1 is MNHNY and CDR2 is SVGAGI in the germline V gene (reference sequence). The CDR3 sequence is CASRTGTEAFF. CDR3 nucleotide sequence: TGTGCCAGCAGAACCGGGACTGAAGCTTTCTTT.

The rearrangement links TRBV7-8 to TRBJ1-5; D unresolved. The CDR3 is 14 residues long. Deletions cut 1 base from V and 0 bases from J, with 4 bases between. The germline gives CDR1 SGHVS, CDR2 FQNEAQ. The CDR3 sequence: CASSLGNSNQPQHF. The CDR3 region has the DNA TGTGCCAGCAGCTTAGGGAATAGCAATCAGCCCCAGCATTTT. Complete variable domain (other parts from reference TRBV7-8 and TRBJ1-5): GAGVSQSPRYKVAKRGQDVALRCDPISGHVSLFWYQQALGQGPEFLTYFQNEAQLDKSGLPSDRFFAERPEGSVSTLKIQRTQQEDSAVYLCASSLGNSNQPQHFGDGTRLSIL.